This paragraph reports one T cell receptor beta chain. Some clones are missing from TCRdb's copy, which holds only in-frame ones; the method was immunoSEQ multiplex PCR. The sample records 300,000 to 400,000 clones, about 88% being singletons. The V gene's germline CDR1 is MGHRA and CDR2 YSYEKL. The germline V and J ends were trimmed by 1 base and 0 bases, with 15 bases remaining between them. This CDR3 has 17 residues. The entry originates in a study of blood T cell repertoires in COVID-19. The chain carries TRBV4-1 and TRBJ1-1, with D unclear. The TCR sequence derives from a woman between 70 and 85 years old with COVID-19, enrolled during active disease. Sequenced input: peripheral blood. The CDR3 reads CASSQGPIGQLNTEAFF. The CDR3 DNA reads as TGCGCCAGCAGCCAAGGTCCGATTGGGCAGCTGAACACTGAAGCTTTCTTT.